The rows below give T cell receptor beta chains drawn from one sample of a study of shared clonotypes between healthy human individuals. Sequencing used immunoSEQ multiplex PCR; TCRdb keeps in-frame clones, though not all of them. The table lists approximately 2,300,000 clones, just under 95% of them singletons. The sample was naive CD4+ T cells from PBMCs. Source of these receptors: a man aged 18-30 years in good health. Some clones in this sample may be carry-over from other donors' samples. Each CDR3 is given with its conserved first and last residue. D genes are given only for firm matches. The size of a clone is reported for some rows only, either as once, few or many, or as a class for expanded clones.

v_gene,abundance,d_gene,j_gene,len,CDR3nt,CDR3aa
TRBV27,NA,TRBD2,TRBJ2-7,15,TGTGCCAGCAGCTTAGCGGGAGTAAAGAGGAACGAGCAGTACTTC,CASSLAGVKRNEQYF
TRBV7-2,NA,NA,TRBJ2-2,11,TGTGCCAGCAGCTTAGCGGAGGAGCTGTTTTTT,CASSLAEELFF
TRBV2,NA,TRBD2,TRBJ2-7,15,TGTGCCAGCAGTCGGGGACTAGCGGGCTCCTACGAGCAGTACTTC,CASSRGLAGSYEQYF
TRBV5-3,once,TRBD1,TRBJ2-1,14,TGTGCCAGAGTTGACAGGGATACTACCAATGAGCAGTTCTTC,CARVDRDTTNEQFF
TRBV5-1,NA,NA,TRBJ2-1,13,TGCGCCAGCAGCTTACAAGGGAACAATGAGCAGTTCTTC,CASSLQGNNEQFF
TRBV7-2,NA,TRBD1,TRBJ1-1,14,TGTGCCAGCAGACCTCGGGCAGGGGGCAAAGAAGCTTTCTTT,CASRPRAGGKEAFF
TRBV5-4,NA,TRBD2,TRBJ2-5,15,TGTGCCAGCACCACGGCGGGAGGACCCCAAGAGACCCAGTACTTC,CASTTAGGPQETQYF
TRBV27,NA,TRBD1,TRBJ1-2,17,TGTGCCAGCAGTCCAACTCTATTCCGGGACAGGGTGAGAGGCTACACCTTC,CASSPTLFRDRVRGYTF
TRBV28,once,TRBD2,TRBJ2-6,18,TGTGCCAGCAGTTCCCCTAGCGGGAGGGTGCTTGGGGCCAACGTCCTGACTTTC,CASSSPSGRVLGANVLTF
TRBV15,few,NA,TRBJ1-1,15,TGTGCCACCAGGGCGGGGGCTAGGGTGAACACTGAAGCTTTCTTT,CATRAGARVNTEAFF
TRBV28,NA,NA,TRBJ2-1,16,TGTGCCAGCAGTACCCCGGGTAGCCGGACCAACAATGAGCAGTTCTTC,CASSTPGSRTNNEQFF
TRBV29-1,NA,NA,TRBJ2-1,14,TGCAGCGTTGAACCGGGGGCGACTCGAATTGAGCAGTTCTTC,CSVEPGATRIEQFF
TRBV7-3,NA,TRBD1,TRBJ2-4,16,TGTGCCAGCGCTCCGGGACAGGGTATAGCCAAAAACATTCAGTACTTC,CASAPGQGIAKNIQYF
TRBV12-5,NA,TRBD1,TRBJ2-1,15,TGTGCTAGTGGTTCCAACAGGGGGCAGGTGAATGAGCAGTTCTTC,CASGSNRGQVNEQFF
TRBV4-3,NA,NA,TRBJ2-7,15,TGCGCCAGCAGCCAAACCCGAACCATAGGTGGCGAGCAGTACTTC,CASSQTRTIGGEQYF
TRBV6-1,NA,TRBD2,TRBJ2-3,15,TGTGCCAGCAGAAAGGGGACTAGCATCACAGATACGCAGTATTTT,CASRKGTSITDTQYF
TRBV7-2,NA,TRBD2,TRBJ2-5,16,TGTGCCAGCAGCTTAGCGGCGGCTAGCGGACAAGAGACCCAGTACTTC,CASSLAAASGQETQYF
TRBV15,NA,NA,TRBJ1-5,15,TGTGCCACCAGCATAGACTCGACTCAGGGTCAGCCCCAGCATTTT,CATSIDSTQGQPQHF
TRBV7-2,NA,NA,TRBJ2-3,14,TGTGCCAGCAGCTTAGCGACTCACGGGGATACGCAGTATTTT,CASSLATHGDTQYF
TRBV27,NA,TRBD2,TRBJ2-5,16,TGTGCCAGCAGTTTTAGGGCTAGCGGATACCAAGAGACCCAGTACTTC,CASSFRASGYQETQYF
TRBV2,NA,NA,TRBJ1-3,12,TGTGCCAGCAGTGATAGGGGGGGAACCATATATTTT,CASSDRGGTIYF
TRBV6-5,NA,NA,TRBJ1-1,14,TGTGCCAGCAGACAAAGACAGCGGTCTATCGAAGCTTTCTTT,CASRQRQRSIEAFF
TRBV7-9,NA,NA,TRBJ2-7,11,TGTGCCAGCAGCTTTAGCTACGAGCAGTACTTC,CASSFSYEQYF
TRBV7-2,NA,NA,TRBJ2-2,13,TGTGCCAGCAGTCAAGAGGTCCCCGGGGAGCTGTTTTTT,CASSQEVPGELFF
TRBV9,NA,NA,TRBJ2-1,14,TGTGCCAGCAGCGTAGACGGGGCCAGGGCAGAGCAGTTCTTC,CASSVDGARAEQFF
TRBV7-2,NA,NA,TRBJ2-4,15,TGTGCCAGCAGCCGAGCCGGCCCAGCCAAAAACATTCAGTACTTC,CASSRAGPAKNIQYF
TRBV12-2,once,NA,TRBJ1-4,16,TGTGCAAGTCGCTCGCTAGCCTACAGGGCTGATGAAAAACTGTTTTTT,CASRSLAYRADEKLFF
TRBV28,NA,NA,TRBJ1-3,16,TGTGCCAGCACCTATAGGGGCCCGTGGTCTGGAAACACCATATATTTT,CASTYRGPWSGNTIYF
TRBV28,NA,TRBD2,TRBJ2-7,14,TGTGCCAGCAGTAAAACTAGCGGGATTAGGGAGCAGTACTTC,CASSKTSGIREQYF
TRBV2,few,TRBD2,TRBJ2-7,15,TGTGCCAGCAGTGAAGAAGGACTAGCGGGATTCGAGCAGTACTTC,CASSEEGLAGFEQYF
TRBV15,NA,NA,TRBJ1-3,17,TGTGCCACCAGCAGAGGTGGGGGGAAACTCTCTGGAAACACCATATATTTT,CATSRGGGKLSGNTIYF
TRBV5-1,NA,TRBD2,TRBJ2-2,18,TGCGCCAGCAGCAAAGGACTAGCGGGAACTCTGGGCACCGGGGAGCTGTTTTTT,CASSKGLAGTLGTGELFF
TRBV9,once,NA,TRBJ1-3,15,TGTGCCAGCAGCGTAGGCAATCAGGGAATAGACACCATATATTTT,CASSVGNQGIDTIYF
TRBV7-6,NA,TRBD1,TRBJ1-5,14,TGTGCCAGGCCACCACAGGGGGTCGGTCAGCCCCAGCATTTT,CARPPQGVGQPQHF
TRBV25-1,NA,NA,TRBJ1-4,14,TGTGCCAGCAGTCCCCCCGGATTGAATGAAAAACTGTTTTTT,CASSPPGLNEKLFF
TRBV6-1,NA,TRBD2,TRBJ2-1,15,TGTGCCAGCAGAGATGGGACTAGCGGGCCCAATGAGCAGTTCTTC,CASRDGTSGPNEQFF
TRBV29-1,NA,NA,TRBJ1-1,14,TGCAGCGTTGAAGTTAGGGCCTCGGTGGATGAAGCTTTCTTT,CSVEVRASVDEAFF
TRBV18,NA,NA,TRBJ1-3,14,TGTGCCAGCTCACCCCCCGCCTCTGGAAACACCATATATTTT,CASSPPASGNTIYF
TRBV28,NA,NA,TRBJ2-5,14,TGTGCCAGCAGTTCGCCTAGCTTTGCGGGGACCCAGTACTTC,CASSSPSFAGTQYF
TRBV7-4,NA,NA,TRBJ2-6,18,TGTGCCAGCAGCAACTCTTACAGCTCACAAAGTCGGGCCAACGTCCTGACTTTC,CASSNSYSSQSRANVLTF
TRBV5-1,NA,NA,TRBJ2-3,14,TGCGCCAGCAGCGGGGTCAAACGCACAGATACGCAGTATTTT,CASSGVKRTDTQYF
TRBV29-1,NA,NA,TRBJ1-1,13,TGCAGCGTTGGGGGGCTTCTGAACACTGAAGCTTTCTTT,CSVGGLLNTEAFF
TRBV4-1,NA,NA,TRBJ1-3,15,TGCGCCAGCAGCCAAATTGGTTCCTCTGGAAACACCATATATTTT,CASSQIGSSGNTIYF
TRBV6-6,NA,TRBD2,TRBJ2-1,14,TGTGCCAGTCACGGGAGGGCTATAGGGGATGAGCAGTTCTTC,CASHGRAIGDEQFF
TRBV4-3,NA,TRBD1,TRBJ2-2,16,TGCGCCAGCAGCCAAGAACAGGGGGCAGACACCGGGGAGCTGTTTTTT,CASSQEQGADTGELFF
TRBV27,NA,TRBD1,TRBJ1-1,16,TGTGCCAGCAGTTCCCCTTTGAGGGACAGGAACACTGAAGCTTTCTTT,CASSSPLRDRNTEAFF
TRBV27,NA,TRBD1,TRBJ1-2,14,TGTGCCAGCAGTCCGAGACAGGGTTTGGGTGGCTACACCTTC,CASSPRQGLGGYTF
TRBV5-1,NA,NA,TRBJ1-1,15,TGCGCCAGCAGCTTGGCCTCCGGGGGAGCCGAGGGTGCTTTCTTT,CASSLASGGAEGAFF
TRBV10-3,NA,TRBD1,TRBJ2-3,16,TGTGCCATCAGGCGGTACACAGGGGGACGGACAGATACGCAGTATTTT,CAIRRYTGGRTDTQYF
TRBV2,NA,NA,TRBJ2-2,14,TGTGCCAGCAGTGAACGAGAAGGGGCCAGGGAGCTGTTTTTT,CASSEREGARELFF
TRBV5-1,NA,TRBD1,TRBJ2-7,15,TGCGCCAGCAGCCGGCCGGGACAGGGGGTATACGAGCAGTACTTC,CASSRPGQGVYEQYF
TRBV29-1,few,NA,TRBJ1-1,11,TGCAGCGTTGTTGTATTCACTGAAGCTTTCTTT,CSVVVFTEAFF
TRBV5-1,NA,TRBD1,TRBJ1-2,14,TGCGCCAGCAGCTTGGTTGGGACAGGGGATGGCTACACCTTC,CASSLVGTGDGYTF
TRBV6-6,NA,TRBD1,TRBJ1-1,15,TGTGCCAGCAGTTATCCGACAGGGTATTCGGTCGAAGCTTTCTTT,CASSYPTGYSVEAFF
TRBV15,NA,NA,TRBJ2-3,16,TGTGCCACCAGCAAGGGGGGCGGGACTAGCACAGATACGCAGTATTTT,CATSKGGGTSTDTQYF
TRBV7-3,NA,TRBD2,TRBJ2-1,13,TGTGCCAGCAGCACGGGAGGTTACAATGAGCAGTTCTTC,CASSTGGYNEQFF
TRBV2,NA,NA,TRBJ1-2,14,TGTGCCAGCAGTGAAGCGCTTCGGGGGCATGGCTACACCTTC,CASSEALRGHGYTF
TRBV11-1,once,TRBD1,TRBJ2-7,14,TGTGCCAGCAGCCCAGACAGGGGGTACAACGAGCAGTACTTC,CASSPDRGYNEQYF
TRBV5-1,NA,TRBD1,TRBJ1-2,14,TGCGCCAGCAGCACGGGACAGACGTACTATGGCTACACCTTC,CASSTGQTYYGYTF
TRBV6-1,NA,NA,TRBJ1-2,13,TGTGCCAGCAGTGAAGCGTTGGGGAGTGGCTACACCTTC,CASSEALGSGYTF